The 16 T cell receptor beta chains below all came from one sample that was sequenced in a study of vaccination effects on CD4 cells after COVID-19 (dated by TCRdb to the early 2020s). Receptors were amplified or captured by the immunoSEQ multiplex PCR assay. In TCRdb, the immuneACCESS table is reduced to in-frame sequences with V and J assigned. These tables do not hold every clone; where another copy was compared, an unresolved V gene accounts for under half, and the others remain unexplained. The sample has 30,000 to 35,000 clones on record, less than 80% of them singletons. Clones ranked in the top ten supply around 30% of the sample. The antigens of these receptors remain unknown. In the ViraFEST assay, PBMC were stimulated with viral peptide pools, and antigen-specific CD4+ T cell clonotypes were then identified by expansion using TCR sequencing. After around ten days of culture, CD4+ T cells were isolated with the EasySep CD4+ T cell isolation kit. The absence of prior SARS-CoV-2 infection in healthy vaccine recipients was confirmed by negative nucleocapsid antibodies before and after vaccination.

The source material was CD4+ T cells from PBMCs cultured with HCoV-OC43 spike peptides, sampled before COVID-19 vaccination. Read against the paper, the sample's cell subset or site label means: HCoV-OC43 spike overlapping peptide pool stimulation. These receptors originate from a human donor who received a COVID-19 vaccine.

Remarks on this clone: Its ends do not fully match the called genes, so a read error is possible. The rearrangement joins TRBV28 to TRBJ2-7, with 10 bases lining up with TRBD1. Germline V gene sequence: CDR1 MDHEN, CDR2 SYDVKM. This CDR3 is 12 amino acids long. CDR3 sequence (DNA): TGTGCCAGCGAGGGACAGGGGACCCCCTCAGGCTTC. This sequence encodes CASEGQGTPSGF. Full variable domain (outside the CDR3, taken from reference TRBV28 and TRBJ2-7): DVKVTQSSRYLVKRTGEKVFLECVQDMDHENMFWYRQDPGLGLRLIYFSYDVKMKEKGDIPEGYSVSREKKERFSLILESASTNQTSMYLCASEGQGTPSGFGPGTRLTVT.

The chain recombines TRBV6-2 or TRBV6-3 with TRBJ2-3; D call uncertain. The CDR3 loop spans 13 amino acids. Germline CDR1 is MNHEY and CDR2 is SVGEGT. Trimming removed 10 bases at V and 1 base at J, with 12 bases between. DNA of the CDR3: TGTGCCACAAGCCCGACTGGCACAGATACGCAGTATTTT. Protein sequence: CATSPTGTDTQYF.

Only one count was recorded for this clone. The chain links TRBV6-5 to TRBJ1-6, with D uncertain. Germline V gene data show CDR1 as MNHEY and CDR2 as SVGAGI. The CDR3 totals 10 residues. The germline V and J ends were trimmed by 2 bases and 12 bases, with 2 bases remaining between them. CDR3 DNA sequence: TGTGCCAGCAGTTACCGACCCCTCCACTTT. This encodes CASSYRPLHF.

The CDR3 DNA sequence: TGTGCCAGCAGAGAGGGAGGGCCCCACAATGAGCAGTTCTTC. Protein product: CASREGGPHNEQFF. The V call is TRBV6-5, the J call TRBJ2-1; TRBD2 matches 7 bases. This CDR3 contains 14 residues. The germline V gene encodes CDR1 MNHEY and CDR2 SVGAGI. Trimming took 6 bases from V and 5 from J; bases not matched to a gene: 7.

The chain is built from TRBV29-1 and TRBJ2-7; no reliable D call. Between the trimmed V and J ends, which lost 4 bases and 7 bases, there was a span of 17 bases. Germline V gene lookup returns CDR1 SQVTM and CDR2 ANQGSEA. The CDR3 is 13 residues long. The CDR3 here is CSVGPKSGREQYF. The CDR3 DNA is TGCAGCGTTGGGCCGAAATCGGGTCGAGAGCAGTACTTC.

V is TRBV5-5 and J is TRBJ2-1; D gene ambiguous. CDR3 length equals 12 residues. CDR1 is SGHKS, CDR2 YYEKEE, per germline (reference sequence). Trimming left V 3 bases short and J 3 bases short, with 4 bases between. The CDR3, as DNA: TGTGCCAGCAGCTGGGGCTACAATGAGCAGTTCTTC. It codes for CASSWGYNEQFF.

The chain is built from TRBV15 and TRBJ1-4, with a possible D match to TRBD1 (6 bases). V was cut by 3 bases and J by 6 bases, with 17 bases left in between. Germline V gene data show CDR1 as LNHNV and CDR2 as YYDKDF (reference sequence). This CDR3 contains 16 residues. In DNA, the CDR3 is TGTGCCACCAGCAGCTCAACAGGGAGGCGGTATGAAAAACTGTTTTTT. Its translation: CATSSSTGRRYEKLFF.

The rearrangement links TRBV9 to TRBJ2-6; 12 nucleotides match TRBD2. The CDR3 loop spans 18 amino acids. CDR1 SGDLS and CDR2 YYNGEE come from the germline V gene. J was trimmed by 0 bases and V by 3 bases; bases with no gene match: 4. The CDR3 spells CASSGGLAGFSGANVLTF. Here the CDR3 DNA reads TGTGCCAGCAGCGGTGGACTAGCGGGGTTCTCTGGGGCCAACGTCCTGACTTTC.

This clone was detected ten times or more. J is TRBJ2-4 and V is TRBV10-1; a possible D gene is TRBD1 (6 bases). Trimming stripped 2 bases from V and 3 bases from J, with 20 bases between. The V gene's germline CDR1 is WNHNN and CDR2 SYGVQD (reference sequence). The CDR3 is 18 residues long. The CDR3 DNA is TGCGCCAGCAGTGAGCCGAACTTATCTACAGGGAGCAAAAACATTCAGTACTTC. This sequence encodes CASSEPNLSTGSKNIQYF.

Here the CDR3 DNA reads TGTGCCAGCAGCTTACGGGGGACGGCCAATTACGAGCAGTACTTC. This sequence encodes CASSLRGTANYEQYF. This chain joins TRBV7-2 and TRBJ2-7; possible D gene TRBD2, 6 bases. CDR3 length: 15 amino acids. Germline CDR1 is SGHTA and CDR2 is FQGNSA. The V gene lost 2 bases and the J gene lost 4 bases, with 15 bases spanning the gap.

V is TRBV10-1 and J is TRBJ2-7; D unclear. The CDR3 sequence is 14 residues long. Trimming stripped 5 bases from V and 2 bases from J, with 13 bases between. The germline V gene has CDR1 WNHNN and CDR2 SYGVQD (reference sequence). Here the CDR3 DNA reads TGCGCCAGCAGTCATTGGGCTACAGCCTACGAGCAGTACTTC. This translates into CASSHWATAYEQYF.

The chain is built from TRBV3-1 (or the pseudogene TRBV3-2) and TRBJ2-3; 14 bases agree with TRBD2. The J segment lost 5 bases and the V segment lost 4 bases, leaving 2 bases of the junction unmatched. The CDR3 covers 15 residues. From germline, CDR1 is LGHDT and CDR2 YNNKEL (reference sequence). CDR3 amino acids: CASSLGTSGRDTQYF. CDR3 DNA sequence: TGTGCCAGCAGCCTCGGGACTAGCGGGAGAGATACGCAGTATTTT.

This rearrangement joins TRBV29-1 to TRBJ2-1; perhaps TRBD1 as D (6 bases). Germline CDR1 reads SQVTM; CDR2 reads ANQGSEA. The length of the CDR3 is 13 residues. Trimming cost V 7 bases and J 3 bases, with 13 bases left between them. In DNA, the CDR3 is TGCAGCGCCGCCCAGGGGATCTACAATGAGCAGTTCTTC. Protein: CSAAQGIYNEQFF.

This clone has more than one count but fewer than ten. The chain has TRBV7-3 and TRBJ1-1; no reliable D call. CDR3 length: 13 amino acids. Germline loops: CDR1 SGHTA, CDR2 FQGTGA. Trimming removed 1 base from V and 1 base from J, with 4 bases in between. CDR3 coding DNA: TGTGCCAGCAGCTTAAATGAGAACACTGAAGCTTTCTTT. This sequence encodes CASSLNENTEAFF.

The gene calls are TRBV30 and TRBJ1-4; TRBD1 aligns across 8 bases. Germline V lookup: CDR1 GTSNPN, CDR2 SVGIG (reference sequence). This CDR3 is 14 amino acids long. The trim removed 0 bases at V and 7 bases at J, leaving 4 bases unmatched. The CDR3 is CAWSVQGGGEKLFF. DNA of the CDR3: TGTGCCTGGAGTGTACAGGGGGGAGGTGAAAAACTGTTTTTT.

The chain recombines TRBV25-1 with TRBJ1-1; D not resolved. Germline V CDR1 and CDR2: MGHDK, SYGVNS. The CDR3 is made up of 15 amino acids. Trimming cost V 3 bases and J 3 bases, with 14 bases left between them. Written as DNA, the CDR3 is TGTGCCAGCAGTGATCCGGCGGGGATGGACACTGAAGCTTTCTTT. Translation gives CASSDPAGMDTEAFF.